This T cell receptor (beta chain) is drawn from a study of blood T cell repertoires in COVID-19. Looking at the study overall: Acute-phase and convalescent COVID-19 samples originated in the United States, Italy and Spain. Sources were T cells, B-cell-depleted T cells, or PBMCs; the material itself was cDNA or gDNA.

Germline CDR1 reads MDHEN; CDR2 reads SYDVKM. Trimming pared 1 base from V and 2 bases from J, leaving 5 bases between. This CDR3 spans 14 amino acids. One Seattle source followed patients from active infection through their disease course. Original data processing: Amplified reference gene primers provided the basis for estimating nucleated cell counts. Profiling relied on immunoSEQ multiplex PCR, and the TCRdb table lists in-frame clones only, not all of them. V and J calls and clone size are those listed in that table; D and trimming were worked out from the DNA. The sample yields fewer than 200,000 clones, roughly 81% seen once.

V gene TRBV28 combines with J gene TRBJ2-2, with unresolved D. This clonotype was obtained from a woman older than 75 with COVID-19, enrolled during active disease. The sample was peripheral blood. The CDR3 reads CASSLYRNTGELFF. The CDR3 DNA reads TGTGCCAGCAGTTTATACAGAAACACCGGGGAGCTGTTTTTT.